The sample holds many counts of the clone carrying this TCR beta chain. The data are from a study of regulatory T cells in long-lasting Graves disease. About the study: Positivity for TSH receptor antibodies plus over 5 years of antithyroid drugs meant persistent Graves' disease.

V shed 7 bases and J shed 3 bases, with 15 bases lying between them. Germline V CDR1 and CDR2: GTSNPN, SVGIG (reference sequence). This CDR3 has 13 residues. Sample time point: persistent/refractory GD, antithyroid drugs over 5 years with positive TRAb. The TCR library was prepared using RNA isolated from PBMCs. American Thyroid Association guidelines served as the basis for diagnosing Graves' disease. CDR3-region Arm-PCR and iRepertoire HTBI primers produced the TCR beta libraries. TCRdb independently ran MiXCR on the multiplex PCR reads; one entry per CDR3 protein. The table includes 350,000 to 500,000 distinct CDR3 sequences, 20% to 25% detected once.

The chain carries TRBV30 and TRBJ2-5, with D possibly matching TRBD2 (6 bases). This TCR was recovered from a female donor with Graves disease. Sequences were derived from peripheral blood mononuclear cells (PBMCs), sampled when the disease was refractory, from a patient treated with antithyroid drugs. This CDR3 reads CASQRAFKETQYF. The CDR3 bases are TGTGCCTCGCAGCGGGCGTTTAAAGAGACCCAGTACTTC.